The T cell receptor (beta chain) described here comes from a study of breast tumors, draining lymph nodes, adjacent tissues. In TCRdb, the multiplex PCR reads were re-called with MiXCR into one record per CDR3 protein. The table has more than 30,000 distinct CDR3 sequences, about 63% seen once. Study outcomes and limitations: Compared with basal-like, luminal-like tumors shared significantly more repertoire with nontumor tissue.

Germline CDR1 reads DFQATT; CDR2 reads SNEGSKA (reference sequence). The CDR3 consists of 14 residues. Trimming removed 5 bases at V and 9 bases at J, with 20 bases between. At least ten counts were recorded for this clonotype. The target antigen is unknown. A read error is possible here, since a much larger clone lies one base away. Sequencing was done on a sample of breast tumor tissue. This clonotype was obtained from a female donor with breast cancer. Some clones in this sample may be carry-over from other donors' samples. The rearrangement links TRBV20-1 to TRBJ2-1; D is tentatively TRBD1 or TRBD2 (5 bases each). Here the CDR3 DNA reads TGCAGTGCTGGGGGTAGGAGTAACATCACTGAGCAGTTCTTC. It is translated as CSAGGRSNITEQFF.